The rows below give T cell receptor beta chains drawn from one sample of a study of blood T cell repertoires in COVID-19. Sequenced by immunoSEQ multiplex PCR; TCRdb stores in-frame clones only, minus some. The table lists about 260,000 clones, about nine tenths of them singletons. Sequenced sample: peripheral blood. The receptors shown here come from a woman aged 45-59 years who had recovered from COVID-19. Both conserved end residues are part of each CDR3. The order of the fields is clone size, V gene, J gene, D gene, CDR3 DNA, CDR3 protein. A D gene is named only where the DNA matches it firmly. Only part of the rows carry a size: once, few, many, or a class if the clone is expanded.

clone_size: NA; v_call: TRBV2; j_call: TRBJ2-3; d_call: NA; cdr3_nt: TGTGCCAGCAGTGAGATTTCGCGGGTGACCACAGATACGCAGTATTTT; cdr3_aa: CASSEISRVTTDTQYF
clone_size: NA; v_call: TRBV6-5; j_call: TRBJ2-3; d_call: NA; cdr3_nt: TGTGCCAGCAGTTACGATCAGGGTCGGACAGATACGCAGTATTTT; cdr3_aa: CASSYDQGRTDTQYF
clone_size: NA; v_call: TRBV27; j_call: TRBJ1-1; d_call: NA; cdr3_nt: TGTGCCAGCAGTGAAAAGGGGAGGTCGGCTTTCTTT; cdr3_aa: CASSEKGRSAFF
clone_size: NA; v_call: TRBV7-9; j_call: TRBJ1-1; d_call: NA; cdr3_nt: TGTGCCAGCAGCTTACAGGGGATTAACACTGAAGCTTTCTTT; cdr3_aa: CASSLQGINTEAFF
clone_size: NA; v_call: TRBV4-3; j_call: TRBJ1-2; d_call: TRBD1; cdr3_nt: TGCGCCAGCAGCAGCTGGACAGGGAACGGCTACACCTTC; cdr3_aa: CASSSWTGNGYTF
clone_size: once; v_call: TRBV5-1; j_call: TRBJ1-2; d_call: NA; cdr3_nt: TGCGCCAGCAGCTTCTCGACGGGTGTCTATGGCTACACCTTC; cdr3_aa: CASSFSTGVYGYTF
clone_size: NA; v_call: TRBV6-2/TRBV6-3; j_call: TRBJ2-7; d_call: TRBD2; cdr3_nt: TGTGCCAGCAGCTCTCTTACTAGCGGAGCCTACGAGCAGTACTTC; cdr3_aa: CASSSLTSGAYEQYF
clone_size: NA; v_call: TRBV14; j_call: TRBJ2-1; d_call: NA; cdr3_nt: TGTGCCAGCAGCCAAGTAAGAGGGTATGAGCAGTTCTTC; cdr3_aa: CASSQVRGYEQFF
clone_size: NA; v_call: TRBV7-9; j_call: TRBJ1-6; d_call: TRBD1; cdr3_nt: TGTGCCAGCAGCATACAGGGGTCCCCCCTCCACTTT; cdr3_aa: CASSIQGSPLHF
clone_size: NA; v_call: TRBV27; j_call: TRBJ2-1; d_call: NA; cdr3_nt: TGTGCCAGCAGTCCCTCTCCGGGACTTGTACAAGGTGAGCAGTTCTTC; cdr3_aa: CASSPSPGLVQGEQFF
clone_size: NA; v_call: TRBV23-1; j_call: TRBJ1-1; d_call: NA; cdr3_nt: TGCGCCAGCAGTCCCCCCATCGCCGGGAAGTGGAGCACTGAAGCTTTCTTT; cdr3_aa: CASSPPIAGKWSTEAFF
clone_size: once; v_call: TRBV7-2; j_call: TRBJ1-4; d_call: TRBD1; cdr3_nt: TGTGCCAGCAGCCTGACAGGGTCTGGTGGAAAACTGTTTTTT; cdr3_aa: CASSLTGSGGKLFF
clone_size: NA; v_call: TRBV28; j_call: TRBJ1-1; d_call: NA; cdr3_nt: TGTGCCAGCAGTTTCCACCCCACGACAGGCCCGGGGGGCACTGAAGCTTTCTTT; cdr3_aa: CASSFHPTTGPGGTEAFF
clone_size: NA; v_call: TRBV19; j_call: TRBJ1-2; d_call: NA; cdr3_nt: TGTGCCAGTAAAGAGGCCAGGGTCAACTATGGCTACACCTTC; cdr3_aa: CASKEARVNYGYTF
clone_size: NA; v_call: TRBV27; j_call: TRBJ1-2; d_call: NA; cdr3_nt: TGTGCCAGCAGCCCCTCGGCGGGGGCCGGTGATGGCTACACCTTC; cdr3_aa: CASSPSAGAGDGYTF
clone_size: NA; v_call: TRBV28; j_call: TRBJ1-6; d_call: NA; cdr3_nt: TGTGCCAGCAGTTTGGGGCTAAATTCACCCCTCCACTTT; cdr3_aa: CASSLGLNSPLHF
clone_size: NA; v_call: TRBV7-9; j_call: TRBJ1-1; d_call: TRBD1; cdr3_nt: TGTGCCAGCAGCTCGGACAGGGAGAGTGACACCACTGAAGCTTTCTTT; cdr3_aa: CASSSDRESDTTEAFF
clone_size: NA; v_call: TRBV25-1; j_call: TRBJ2-5; d_call: TRBD2; cdr3_nt: TGTGCCAGCGCCTTTTGGACTAGCGGGAGGGAGACCCAGTACTTC; cdr3_aa: CASAFWTSGRETQYF
clone_size: NA; v_call: TRBV7-8; j_call: TRBJ2-1; d_call: NA; cdr3_nt: TGTGCCAGCAGCCACCCAATAGCGCGATCCTACAATGAGCAGTTCTTC; cdr3_aa: CASSHPIARSYNEQFF
clone_size: NA; v_call: TRBV7-8; j_call: TRBJ1-6; d_call: NA; cdr3_nt: TGTGCCAGCAGCTTCGGGGTATCCTATAATTCACCCCTCCACTTT; cdr3_aa: CASSFGVSYNSPLHF
clone_size: NA; v_call: TRBV6-1; j_call: TRBJ1-6; d_call: NA; cdr3_nt: TGTGCCAGCAGTGAAGTATGGGGGAGGAATTCACCCCTCCACTTT; cdr3_aa: CASSEVWGRNSPLHF
clone_size: NA; v_call: TRBV30; j_call: TRBJ1-5; d_call: NA; cdr3_nt: TGTGCCTGGAACCGTCAGGGTAATCAGCCCCAGCATTTT; cdr3_aa: CAWNRQGNQPQHF
clone_size: few; v_call: TRBV2; j_call: TRBJ1-1; d_call: NA; cdr3_nt: TGTGCCAGCAGTGAAGGGGCAGGCTGGAACACTGAAGCTTTCTTT; cdr3_aa: CASSEGAGWNTEAFF
clone_size: NA; v_call: TRBV2; j_call: TRBJ2-1; d_call: NA; cdr3_nt: TGTGCCAGCAGAACTAGCTACAATGAGCAGTTCTTC; cdr3_aa: CASRTSYNEQFF
clone_size: NA; v_call: TRBV7-8; j_call: TRBJ2-7; d_call: TRBD2; cdr3_nt: TGTGCCAGCAGCTTGGGGGGGGGACCTTCTAGCGGGAGGTTCCCCTACGAGCAGTACTTC; cdr3_aa: CASSLGGGPSSGRFPYEQYF
clone_size: NA; v_call: TRBV9; j_call: TRBJ2-3; d_call: NA; cdr3_nt: TGTGCCAGCAGCTCCCGGGGCACAGATACGCAGTATTTT; cdr3_aa: CASSSRGTDTQYF
clone_size: NA; v_call: TRBV6-6; j_call: TRBJ2-5; d_call: TRBD1; cdr3_nt: TGTGCCAGCAGTGGACAGGGGGCATCAGAGACCCAGTACTTC; cdr3_aa: CASSGQGASETQYF
clone_size: few; v_call: TRBV6-2/TRBV6-3; j_call: TRBJ2-7; d_call: TRBD1; cdr3_nt: TGTGCCAGCAGTTTTACACAGGGGATAGGCGAGCAGTACTTC; cdr3_aa: CASSFTQGIGEQYF
clone_size: NA; v_call: TRBV2; j_call: TRBJ1-1; d_call: NA; cdr3_nt: TGTGCCAGCCCAGCAGGGGCGTATGGCACTGAAGCTTTCTTT; cdr3_aa: CASPAGAYGTEAFF
clone_size: NA; v_call: TRBV11-2; j_call: TRBJ1-5; d_call: TRBD1; cdr3_nt: TGTGCCAGCAGCTTATCCGATTCATGGGACAGGCAATTCCAGCCCCAGCATTTT; cdr3_aa: CASSLSDSWDRQFQPQHF
clone_size: NA; v_call: TRBV6-5; j_call: TRBJ1-2; d_call: NA; cdr3_nt: TGTGCCAGCAGCTCTAACAGGGACGGGGGCTACACCTTC; cdr3_aa: CASSSNRDGGYTF
clone_size: once; v_call: TRBV6-1; j_call: TRBJ2-7; d_call: TRBD2; cdr3_nt: TGTGCCAGCAGTGAGACATTAGCGGGGGCTCGCTACGAGCAGTACTTC; cdr3_aa: CASSETLAGARYEQYF
clone_size: NA; v_call: TRBV2; j_call: TRBJ2-5; d_call: NA; cdr3_nt: TGTGCCAGCAAAAACTCGCCGTCGGGGACCCAGTACTTC; cdr3_aa: CASKNSPSGTQYF
clone_size: NA; v_call: TRBV7-8; j_call: TRBJ1-1; d_call: NA; cdr3_nt: TGTGCCAGCAGCGCTTCGAGGGCCACTGAAGCTTTCTTT; cdr3_aa: CASSASRATEAFF
clone_size: once; v_call: TRBV6-5; j_call: TRBJ2-1; d_call: TRBD1; cdr3_nt: TGTGCCAGCAGATGGGACAGGGGACCCCTTGGGTTCTTC; cdr3_aa: CASRWDRGPLGFF
clone_size: NA; v_call: TRBV4-3; j_call: TRBJ2-2; d_call: NA; cdr3_nt: TGCGCCAGCAGCCAAGGGGCGTCCAGGGCGAACACCGGGGAGCTGTTTTTT; cdr3_aa: CASSQGASRANTGELFF
clone_size: NA; v_call: TRBV5-1; j_call: TRBJ2-2; d_call: NA; cdr3_nt: TGCGCCAGCAGCTTGGGGGCAGGGGAAATCGGGGAGCTGTTTTTT; cdr3_aa: CASSLGAGEIGELFF
clone_size: NA; v_call: TRBV28; j_call: TRBJ1-1; d_call: NA; cdr3_nt: TGTGCCAGCAGTTTATCACGGAGTAACACTGAAGCTTTCTTT; cdr3_aa: CASSLSRSNTEAFF
clone_size: NA; v_call: TRBV13; j_call: TRBJ2-7; d_call: NA; cdr3_nt: TGTGCCAGCAGTTACTCTACCGGGGGAAGCTCCTACGAGCAGTACTTC; cdr3_aa: CASSYSTGGSSYEQYF
clone_size: NA; v_call: TRBV9; j_call: TRBJ2-3; d_call: NA; cdr3_nt: TGTGCCAGCAGCGTATCCGGGAGCCGGAGCACAGATACGCAGTATTTT; cdr3_aa: CASSVSGSRSTDTQYF
clone_size: few; v_call: TRBV29-1; j_call: TRBJ1-2; d_call: TRBD1; cdr3_nt: TGCAGCGCTCAGGGGGCCTATGGCTACACCTTC; cdr3_aa: CSAQGAYGYTF
clone_size: NA; v_call: TRBV30; j_call: TRBJ2-5; d_call: NA; cdr3_nt: TGTGCCTGGAGTGCCTCTAGGTTGGAGACCCAGTACTTC; cdr3_aa: CAWSASRLETQYF
clone_size: once; v_call: TRBV10-3; j_call: TRBJ2-7; d_call: NA; cdr3_nt: TGTGCCATCAGTGCCGCCTACGAGCAGTACTTC; cdr3_aa: CAISAAYEQYF
clone_size: NA; v_call: TRBV2; j_call: TRBJ2-2; d_call: TRBD1; cdr3_nt: TGTGCCAGCAGTGACCTTAAGGGGGCGGGTACCGGGGAGCTGTTTTTT; cdr3_aa: CASSDLKGAGTGELFF
clone_size: NA; v_call: TRBV15; j_call: TRBJ1-5; d_call: TRBD1; cdr3_nt: TGTGCCACCAGCAGGATGGGACAGTTATATGCTCAGCCCCAGCATTTT; cdr3_aa: CATSRMGQLYAQPQHF